Sequencing of this TCR beta chain was carried out in a study of memory CD4+ T cells and cytomegalovirus serostatus. General study results and limits: Repertoires predicted CMV serostatus with median bootstrapped AUC of roughly 0.95.

CDR1 SNHLY and CDR2 FYNNEI come from the germline V gene. The CDR3 extends over 12 amino acids. V lost 10 bases, J lost 1 base, and 10 bases lay in between. Clones were read by immunoSEQ multiplex PCR, and TCRdb kept only the in-frame ones, dropping some. Here the sample spans 41,000 or so clones, roughly 80% being singletons. The sort gate was single viable CD3+CD4+CD8-CD45RO+ cells for memory CD4+ T cells. After thawing, CD4+ T cells were positively selected. This clone was detected only a few times. What it binds is not known. The specimen sequenced was memory CD4+ T cells from blood. This chain links TRBV2 with TRBJ1-1; D is ambiguous. This clonotype originated in an adult in good health and CMV-seronegative. As DNA, the CDR3 is TGTGCCACCGGCTTGGGGAACACTGAAGCTTTCTTT. The encoded protein is CATGLGNTEAFF.